What follows are 20 T cell receptor beta chains derived from one specimen sequenced in a study of early T cells in non-severe SARS-CoV-2 infection. In TCRdb, the 5' RACE reads were re-called with MiXCR into one record per CDR3 protein. Of 75,000 to 90,000 distinct CDR3 sequences listed, about 15% are singletons. Sequenced sample: whole blood. These receptors originate from an adult who was a healthcare worker with PCR-confirmed SARS-CoV-2 infection or an uninfected control (not recorded which).

This clonotype came up a few times. The chain recombines TRBV9 with TRBJ2-5; TRBD2 agrees at 9 bases. This CDR3 has 15 amino acids. Germline V CDR1 and CDR2: SGDLS, YYNGEE. J gave up 6 bases and V 1 base, and 7 bases lay outside the gene matches. The CDR3 sequence: CASSVLGGRAQTQYF. CDR3 bases: TGTGCCAGCAGCGTACTTGGCGGGAGGGCCCAGACCCAGTACTTC.

This clonotype was seen a few times. The CDR3 nucleotides read TGTGCCACCAGTGACTGGAGCTCCTACGAGCAGTACTTC. Translation: CATSDWSSYEQYF. The chain couples TRBV24-1 to TRBJ2-7; D call uncertain. The CDR3 extends over 13 amino acids. Trimming left V 4 bases short and J 0 bases short, with 6 bases between. Per the germline V gene, CDR1 is KGHDR and CDR2 is SFDVKD.

This chain links TRBV6-1 with TRBJ1-1; no definite D call. Germline V gene lookup returns CDR1 MNHNS and CDR2 SASEGT. CDR3 length equals 12 residues. V was clipped by 7 bases and J by 1 base, with 7 bases between them. The CDR3 bases are TGTGCCAGCATAAGAGGGAACACTGAAGCTTTCTTT. This encodes CASIRGNTEAFF.

The chain has TRBV7-7 and TRBJ2-2; TRBD2 matches 9 bases. Trimming cost V 5 bases and J 3 bases; bases outside gene matches: 4. The CDR3 has 15 amino acids. The germline gives CDR1 SSHAT, CDR2 FNYEAQ (reference sequence). In DNA form, the CDR3 reads TGTGCCAGCAGCCCCGGGACTAGCTACACCGGGGAGCTGTTTTTT. It yields the protein CASSPGTSYTGELFF.

This clonotype was counted only a few times. The V gene is TRBV4-3, the J gene TRBJ2-1, with D possibly matching TRBD2 (6 bases). CDR1 LGHNA and CDR2 YSLEER come from the germline V gene. Trimming took off 10 bases at V and 4 bases at J, with 17 bases between the two ends. CDR3 length equals 14 residues. The CDR3 reads CATSETGGYNEQFF. As DNA, the CDR3 is TGCGCCACCAGTGAGACCGGGGGTTACAATGAGCAGTTCTTC.

J is TRBJ2-1 and V is TRBV25-1; D is possibly TRBD2 (6 bases). This CDR3 region has 16 residues. V lost 3 bases, J lost 2 bases, and 14 bases lay in between. Germline assignment: CDR1 MGHDK and CDR2 SYGVNS. The CDR3 reads CASSEVGGATYNEQFF. DNA for the CDR3: TGTGCCAGCAGTGAGGTCGGCGGGGCAACCTACAATGAGCAGTTCTTC. Variable domain in full (rest from reference TRBV25-1 and TRBJ2-1): EADIYQTPRYLVIGTGKKITLECSQTMGHDKMYWYQQDPGMELHLIHYSYGVNSTEKGDLSSESTVSRIRTEHFPLTLESARPSHTSQYLCASSEVGGATYNEQFFGPGTRLTVL.

The V and J genes are TRBV28 and TRBJ1-1; D is undetermined. The CDR3 extends over 15 amino acids. With 5 bases removed from V and 0 bases from J, the gap between germline ends came to 13 bases. Germline V gene data show CDR1 as MDHEN and CDR2 as SYDVKM. The CDR3 loop reads CASSPPGEVNTEAFF. The CDR3 bases are TGTGCCAGCAGTCCCCCGGGTGAGGTGAACACTGAAGCTTTCTTT.

This clonotype turned up a few times. The rearrangement uses TRBV12-3 or TRBV12-4 and TRBJ2-7, with unresolved D. V gave up 4 bases and J gave up 6 bases, with 7 bases separating them. The CDR3 sequence is 11 residues long. In DNA form, the CDR3 reads TGTGCCAGCAGTTCTAGAGGCGAGCAGTACTTC. It encodes CASSSRGEQYF.

The chain combines TRBV13 with TRBJ2-1; the match to TRBD1 covers 8 bases. Trimming removed 5 bases from V and 7 bases from J; junction bases left unmatched: 10. Germline V gene data show CDR1 as PRHDT and CDR2 as FYEKMQ (reference sequence). There are 15 residues in the CDR3. The CDR3 region has the DNA TGTGCCAGCAGCCCCGGTCCGGACAGGGTTAATGAGCAGTTCTTC. It codes for CASSPGPDRVNEQFF.

There are many counts of this clonotype. The chain employs TRBV12-3 or TRBV12-4 and TRBJ1-5; 7 bases fit TRBD1. The V gene end was trimmed by 8 bases and the J gene end by 11 bases; junction bases not matched to a gene: 12. This CDR3 is 13 amino acids long. CDR3 sequence (DNA): TGTGCCAGCGTCCCAAGCCAACAGGGGACCCAGCATTTT. It yields the protein CASVPSQQGTQHF.

This clonotype was seen repeatedly, ten times or more. The chain is built from TRBV5-1 and TRBJ2-1, with TRBD2 matching over 9 bases. This CDR3 is built from 15 residues. Germline CDR1 is SGHRS and CDR2 is YFSETQ. V was pared by 0 bases and J by 6 bases, with 4 bases of the junction left unmatched. Written as DNA, the CDR3 is TGCGCCAGCAGCTTGGAGGGCGGGAGGGCCAATGAGCAGTTCTTC. Translation gives CASSLEGGRANEQFF.

Points on this clonotype: A read error may produce the germline difference seen at one junction end. The chain links TRBV28 to TRBJ2-7; 9 bases fit TRBD2. CDR1 is MDHEN, CDR2 SYDVKM, per germline. The CDR3 runs 11 residues. The CDR3 DNA follows: TGTGCCAGCAGTTTAGCGGGAGGGCCGACTTTC. It yields the protein CASSLAGGPTF.

The chain combines TRBV25-1 with TRBJ2-7, with TRBD2 matching 11 bases. There are 14 residues in the CDR3. V trimming: 6 bases; J trimming: 6 bases; junction bases outside the gene matches: 7. Germline CDR1 and CDR2: MGHDK and SYGVNS. The CDR3 is CASRLAGAMGEQYF. Written as DNA, the CDR3 is TGTGCCAGCAGACTAGCGGGAGCAATGGGCGAGCAGTACTTC.

The J gene is TRBJ1-6, the V gene TRBV28; D is unclear. The CDR3 is 11 amino acids. Germline V gives CDR1 MDHEN, CDR2 SYDVKM. V was pared by 3 bases and J by 14 bases, with 8 bases between. Here the CDR3 reads CASSFSLTLHF. The CDR3 DNA sequence: TGTGCCAGCAGTTTTTCTCTAACCCTCCACTTT.

This chain links TRBV6-2 or TRBV6-3 with TRBJ1-2; no clear D. The V and J ends lost 8 bases and 2 bases respectively, with 18 bases between them. The CDR3 sequence is 15 residues long. Germline CDR1 is MNHEY and CDR2 is SVGEGT. As DNA, the CDR3 is TGTGCCAGCGAGAAACGGGGATCCCCCAACTATGGCTACACCTTC. Its translation: CASEKRGSPNYGYTF.

The V and J genes are TRBV12-3 or TRBV12-4 and TRBJ2-1; 8 nucleotides align to TRBD1. The CDR3 consists of 13 residues. With 4 bases clipped from V and 6 bases from J, the junction kept 2 bases outside the gene matches. CDR3 sequence reads: CASSWDRSNEQFF. The CDR3 DNA follows: TGTGCCAGCAGTTGGGACAGGTCCAATGAGCAGTTCTTC.

The chain links TRBV28 to TRBJ2-7, with 10 bases fitting TRBD1. CDR1 and CDR2 (germline): MDHEN, SYDVKM. This CDR3 region has 13 residues. The V and J ends lost 6 bases and 6 bases, in that order; junction bases with no gene match: 5. CDR3 bases: TGTGCCAGCAGCGGGACAGGGGCTGTCGAGCAGTACTTC. Protein product: CASSGTGAVEQYF.

This clonotype was counted at least ten times. The chain uses TRBV5-1 and TRBJ2-7, with 7 positions matching TRBD2. Germline trimming cut 4 bases from V and 0 bases from J; bases unmatched to any gene: 13. The CDR3 runs 17 residues. Germline CDR1 SGHRS, CDR2 YFSETQ. The CDR3 DNA follows: TGCGCCAGCAGCCCCAGAACCGGGGGGACCACCTCCTACGAGCAGTACTTC. Residues: CASSPRTGGTTSYEQYF.

This clonotype was found a few times. This sequence joins TRBV21-1 and TRBJ2-1; TRBD2 is the table's D call, not checked against the DNA. TRBV21-1 is a pseudogene. The CDR3 has 14 residues. For the CDR3, the DNA is TGTGCCAGCACCCGAGTGACAGTCCCCAATGAGCAGTTCTTC. This encodes CASTRVTVPNEQFF.

This clonotype has more than one count but fewer than ten. V is TRBV6-2 or TRBV6-3 and J is TRBJ1-2, with TRBD1 matching 8 bases. This CDR3 spans 15 amino acids. From germline, CDR1 is MNHEY and CDR2 SVGEGT. Trimming cost V 6 bases and J 4 bases; bases outside gene matches: 10. The CDR3 loop reads CASSQNGQGSYGYTF. Here the CDR3 DNA reads TGTGCCAGCAGCCAAAACGGACAGGGCAGCTATGGCTACACCTTC.